The rows below give T cell receptor beta chains drawn from one sample of a study of T-cell memory formation after mild COVID-19. TCRdb re-called the 5' RACE reads with MiXCR, one entry per CDR3 protein. This table holds approximately 580,000 distinct CDR3 sequences, roughly 22% found once. What was sequenced was PBMCs or a T cell subset sorted from them (not recorded which). All receptors come from an adult woman who had mild COVID-19 (a few samples of this study predate the infection). Cell type and time point are not known. Both conserved end residues are part of each CDR3. D genes are given only for firm matches. The size of a clone is reported for some rows only, either as once, few or many, or as a class for expanded clones.

TRBJ2-1,TRBV29-1,NA,few,TGCAGCGTCTTTGGGACCCGATTCAATGAGCAGTTCTTC,CSVFGTRFNEQFF
TRBJ1-2,TRBV20-1,NA,NA,TGCAGTGCTCGCAGGGAAGACTACACCTTC,CSARREDYTF
TRBJ2-5,TRBV7-7,NA,few,TGTGCTAGCAGCCGGGACACCAGGCAAGAGACCCAGTACTTC,CASSRDTRQETQYF
TRBJ1-4,TRBV7-9,NA,NA,TGTGCCAGCAGCTTAGCGCTCAACCTGGACGAAAAACTGTTTTTT,CASSLALNLDEKLFF
TRBJ1-3,TRBV11-3,TRBD1,few,TGTGCCAGCAGCTTCCGGGACAGGGGAAACACCATATATTTT,CASSFRDRGNTIYF
TRBJ2-7,TRBV12-2,NA,few,TGTGCAAGTCGCTTAGCGGACAGGGGCAGCGAGCAGTACTTC,CASRLADRGSEQYF
TRBJ1-5,TRBV6-5,TRBD1,once,TGTGCCAGCAGTACCAAGGGGGCCCAGGTGCAGCCCCAGCATTTT,CASSTKGAQVQPQHF
TRBJ2-7,TRBV15,NA,many,TGTGCCACCAGCCGAACCAGGACAGCCTACGAGCAGTACTTC,CATSRTRTAYEQYF
TRBJ2-5,TRBV5-1,TRBD2,NA,TGCGCCAGCAGCTTGATCGGCGGGGGAATCCAAGAGACCCAGTACTTC,CASSLIGGGIQETQYF
TRBJ1-1,TRBV18,NA,NA,TGTGCCGGCAAGGCTAGTGGCACTGAAGCTTTCTTT,CAGKASGTEAFF
TRBJ1-2,TRBV6-5,NA,few,TGTGCCAGCAGTTACGGAAGGGAGTCAGGCTACACCTTC,CASSYGRESGYTF
TRBJ2-5,TRBV27,NA,NA,TGTGCCAGCAGTTTAAACCTTGGGACTCGACAAGAGACCCAGTACTTC,CASSLNLGTRQETQYF
TRBJ2-2,TRBV5-5,NA,NA,TGTGCCAGCAGCTTGGCCTGGAGCACCGGGGAGCTGTTTTTT,CASSLAWSTGELFF
TRBJ2-7,TRBV29-1,NA,few,TGCAGCGTTGAAGGTTGGGAGGGGGCTCCTCCAGGAGTATACGAGCAGTACTTC,CSVEGWEGAPPGVYEQYF
TRBJ2-2,TRBV7-2,NA,many,TGTGCCAGCAGCGCCCGACTAGGAGGGGACGGGGAGCTGTTTTTT,CASSARLGGDGELFF
TRBJ1-1,TRBV2,NA,once,TGTGCCAGCAGTGTATCACGCCTGAGGGGGACTGAAGCTTTCTTT,CASSVSRLRGTEAFF
TRBJ2-1,TRBV30,NA,NA,TGTGCCTGGAGTCTAGCCCCTCCCCCGAATGAGCAGTTCTTC,CAWSLAPPPNEQFF
TRBJ1-2,TRBV5-1,NA,NA,TGCGCCAGCAGCAGCCGGGACGGAGCTAACTATGGCTACACCTTC,CASSSRDGANYGYTF
TRBJ2-7,TRBV24-1,NA,NA,TGTGCCACCAGTGACAGCACCAACACCTACGAGCAGTACTTC,CATSDSTNTYEQYF
TRBJ2-4,TRBV20-1,NA,few,TGCAGTGCTAGGGCCCCGGGGGTTAGGGCCAAAAACATTCAGTACTTC,CSARAPGVRAKNIQYF
TRBJ2-3,TRBV12-3/TRBV12-4,TRBD2,NA,TGTGCCAGCAGTTTTTACCTAGCGGGGAGCACAGATACGCAGTATTTT,CASSFYLAGSTDTQYF
TRBJ1-2,TRBV5-6,NA,NA,TGTGCCAGCAGCTTGTCTCGTGGCTACACCTTC,CASSLSRGYTF
TRBJ2-1,TRBV10-2,TRBD1,NA,TGCGCCAGCAAGAACCCCGGGACAGGGCCTAATGAGCAGTTCTTC,CASKNPGTGPNEQFF
TRBJ1-1,TRBV7-9,NA,NA,TGTGCCAGCAGCGCCTACCAGTTAGACAGAGGGACTGAAGCTTTCTTT,CASSAYQLDRGTEAFF
TRBJ1-5,TRBV24-1,NA,NA,TGTGCCACCAGTGAAGGTGTTTATAGCAATCAGCCCCAGCATTTT,CATSEGVYSNQPQHF
TRBJ2-1,TRBV18,TRBD2,NA,TGTGCCAGCTCACCACCTCGGCTAGCGGGAGCCCACAATGAGCAGTTCTTC,CASSPPRLAGAHNEQFF
TRBJ2-1,TRBV10-3,NA,NA,TGTGCCATCAGAGCCACCAATCTCGATAATGAGCAGTTCTTC,CAIRATNLDNEQFF
TRBJ1-1,TRBV18,TRBD1,NA,TGTGCCAGCTCCCCCGCCGGGACAGGGGGCGTTAACACTGAAGCTTTCTTT,CASSPAGTGGVNTEAFF
TRBJ2-2,TRBV5-1,TRBD2,NA,TGCGCCAGCACCTCATTAGCGGGAGGGCCAGGCACCGGGGAGCTGTTTTTT,CASTSLAGGPGTGELFF
TRBJ2-5,TRBV12-5,NA,NA,TGTGCTAGTGGCCCGCTAGCCTCGACGTCCCAGTACTTC,CASGPLASTSQYF
TRBJ2-3,TRBV7-9,NA,NA,TGTGCCAGCAGCTTAATTTCAGGCCAGGGAGATACGCAGTATTTT,CASSLISGQGDTQYF
TRBJ1-1,TRBV7-7,NA,NA,TGTGCCAGCAGCTTATTCCTCGGGGACTTCGTAGGGGAGGCTTTCTTT,CASSLFLGDFVGEAFF
TRBJ1-2,TRBV30,NA,once,TGTGCCTGGAGACGGATTTCTAACTATGGCTACACCTTC,CAWRRISNYGYTF
TRBJ2-1,TRBV7-2,NA,few,TGTGCCAGCAGCTTAAGTATTGTTCGTCAGGAGCAGTTCTTC,CASSLSIVRQEQFF
TRBJ2-7,TRBV6-2/TRBV6-3,TRBD1,NA,TGTGCCAGCAGTTCCAGACCCGGGACAGGGTTCGAGCAGTACTTC,CASSSRPGTGFEQYF
TRBJ2-3,TRBV7-2,TRBD2,NA,TGTGCCAGCAGCTTTCTAGCGGGAGATGGCACAGATACGCAGTATTTT,CASSFLAGDGTDTQYF
TRBJ2-1,TRBV12-3/TRBV12-4,NA,many,TGTGCCAGCAGTTCCGGGCCCACGAATGAGCAGTTCTTC,CASSSGPTNEQFF
TRBJ2-5,TRBV29-1,NA,NA,TGCAGCGTTCCTAAAGACAGGCTAGGGGGGGAGACCCAGTACTTC,CSVPKDRLGGETQYF
TRBJ2-7,TRBV30,NA,few,TGTGCCTGGAGCGACGCGACAGGTTCCTACGAGCAGTACTTC,CAWSDATGSYEQYF
TRBJ2-7,TRBV20-1,NA,few,TGCAGTGCTAGAGAAGGCGGGAACGTATACGAGCAGTACTTC,CSAREGGNVYEQYF
TRBJ1-3,TRBV9,NA,once,TGTGCCAGCAGCGTAGGCGGGACGGCGGGAGGAAACACCATATATTTT,CASSVGGTAGGNTIYF
TRBJ2-7,TRBV24-1,NA,few,TGTGCCACCAGTGATTCAAAGACAGCGAAGAACCAGTACGAGCAGTACTTC,CATSDSKTAKNQYEQYF
TRBJ2-7,TRBV7-9,NA,few,TGTGCCAGCAGCTGGACAGTAGAGGGTCGGGACGAGCAGTACTTC,CASSWTVEGRDEQYF
TRBJ2-5,TRBV6-5,NA,few,TGTGCCAGCAGCCCCGGACAGCAGCATCAAGAGACCCAGTACTTC,CASSPGQQHQETQYF
TRBJ2-3,TRBV10-3,TRBD1,few,TGTGCCACCCGGGACAGGGGATACACAGATACGCAGTATTTT,CATRDRGYTDTQYF
TRBJ1-5,TRBV15,TRBD1,few,TGTGCCACCAGCAGAGAACATAGGACAGGGGGTCGTGCGAGCAATCAGCCCCAGCATTTT,CATSREHRTGGRASNQPQHF
TRBJ1-3,TRBV20-1,NA,few,TGCAGTGCCCGACTCCGGGGTCGGAACTCTGGAAACACCATATATTTT,CSARLRGRNSGNTIYF
TRBJ2-7,TRBV2,TRBD2,NA,TGTGCCAGCAGATTCCGGTGGACTAGCGAAGTCGAGCAGTACTTC,CASRFRWTSEVEQYF
TRBJ2-1,TRBV4-3,TRBD2,few,TGCGCCAGCAGCCAAAGCGGGAGTTGGAATGAGCAGTTCTTC,CASSQSGSWNEQFF
TRBJ2-7,TRBV9,TRBD1,few,TGTGCCAGTCCGCCGGGACAGGGGTACTACGAGCAGTACTTC,CASPPGQGYYEQYF
TRBJ2-7,TRBV20-1,NA,NA,TGCAGTGCTAGAGATATGACGCCGCCCTACGAGCAGTACTTC,CSARDMTPPYEQYF
TRBJ1-1,TRBV5-1,NA,many,TGCGCCAGCAGCGGGGGACCGCGTGAAGCTTTCTTT,CASSGGPREAFF
TRBJ2-1,TRBV11-2,NA,NA,TGTGCCAGCAGCTTTGGGCCAGGCCTATTCAATGAGCAGTTCTTC,CASSFGPGLFNEQFF